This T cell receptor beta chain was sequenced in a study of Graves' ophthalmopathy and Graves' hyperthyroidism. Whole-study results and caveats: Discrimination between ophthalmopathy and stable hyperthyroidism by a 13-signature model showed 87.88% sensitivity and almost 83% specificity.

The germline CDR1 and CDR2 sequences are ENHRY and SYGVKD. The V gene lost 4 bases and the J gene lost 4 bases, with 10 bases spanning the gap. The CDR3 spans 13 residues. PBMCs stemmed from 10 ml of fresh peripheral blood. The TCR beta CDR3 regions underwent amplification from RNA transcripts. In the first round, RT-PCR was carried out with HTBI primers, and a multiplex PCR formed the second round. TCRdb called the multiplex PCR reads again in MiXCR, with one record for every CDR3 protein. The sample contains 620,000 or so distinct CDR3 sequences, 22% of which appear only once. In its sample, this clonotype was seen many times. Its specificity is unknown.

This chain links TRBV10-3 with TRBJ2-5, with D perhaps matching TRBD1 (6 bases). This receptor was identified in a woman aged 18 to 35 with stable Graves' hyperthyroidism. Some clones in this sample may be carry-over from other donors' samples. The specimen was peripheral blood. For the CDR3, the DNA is TGTGCCATCAGTGGGGACATAGGAGAGACCCAGTACTTC. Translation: CAISGDIGETQYF.